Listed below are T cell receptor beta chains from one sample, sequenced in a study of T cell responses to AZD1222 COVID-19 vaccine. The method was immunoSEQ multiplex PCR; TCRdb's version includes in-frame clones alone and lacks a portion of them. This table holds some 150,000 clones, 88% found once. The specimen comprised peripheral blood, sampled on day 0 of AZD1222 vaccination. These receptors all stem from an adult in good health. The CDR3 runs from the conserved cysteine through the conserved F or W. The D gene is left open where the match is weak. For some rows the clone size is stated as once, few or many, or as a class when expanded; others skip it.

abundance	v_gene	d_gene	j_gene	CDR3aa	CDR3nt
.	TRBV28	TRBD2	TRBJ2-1	CASSRNIGGDEQFF	TGTGCCAGCAGTCGCAATATCGGGGGGGATGAGCAGTTCTTC
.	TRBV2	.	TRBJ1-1	CASIRSGGGTEAFF	TGTGCCAGCATCCGAAGCGGGGGGGGCACTGAAGCTTTCTTT
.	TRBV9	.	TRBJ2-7	CASSPQGRATYEQYF	TGTGCCAGCAGCCCTCAGGGGCGCGCCACTTACGAGCAGTACTTC
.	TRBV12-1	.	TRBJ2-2	CASSSQTSVNTGELFF	TGTGCCAGCAGCTCCCAGACTAGCGTCAACACCGGGGAGCTGTTTTTT
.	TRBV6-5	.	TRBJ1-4	CASSYRVDDEKLFF	TGTGCCAGCAGCTACAGGGTTGACGATGAAAAACTGTTTTTT
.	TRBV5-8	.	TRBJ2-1	CASSALWGRPTYNEQFF	TGTGCCAGCAGCGCCCTGTGGGGTAGGCCCACCTACAATGAGCAGTTCTTC
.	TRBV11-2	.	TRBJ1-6	CASSLEGRDSPLHF	TGTGCCAGCAGCTTAGAAGGCAGAGACTCACCCCTCCACTTT
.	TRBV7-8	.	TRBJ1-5	CASSLAGGQPQHF	TGTGCCAGCAGCTTAGCAGGGGGACAGCCCCAGCATTTT
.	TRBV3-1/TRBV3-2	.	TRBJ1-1	CASSQDHANLNRAFF	TGTGCCAGCAGCCAAGACCACGCTAATTTAAATCGGGCTTTCTTT
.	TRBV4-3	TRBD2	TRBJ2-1	CASSQVRGGSSYNEQFF	TGCGCCAGCAGCCAAGTTCGGGGGGGGAGCTCCTACAATGAGCAGTTCTTC
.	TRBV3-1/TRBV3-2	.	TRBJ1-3	CASSHLGDTIYF	TGTGCCAGCAGCCATCTGGGGGACACCATATATTTT
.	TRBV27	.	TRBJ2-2	CASSLSFVFAGELFF	TGTGCCAGCAGTTTAAGTTTCGTGTTCGCCGGGGAGCTGTTTTTT
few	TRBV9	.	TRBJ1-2	CASSVGGGTYGYTF	TGTGCCAGCAGCGTAGGTGGGGGAACCTATGGCTACACCTTC
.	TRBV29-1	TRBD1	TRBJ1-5	CSVGQGLNQPQHF	TGCAGCGTTGGACAGGGATTAAATCAGCCCCAGCATTTT
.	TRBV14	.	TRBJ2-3	CASTFRPGPADTQYF	TGTGCCAGCACGTTTCGACCGGGCCCAGCAGATACGCAGTATTTT
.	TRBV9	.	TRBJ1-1	CASSPRPLGNTEAFF	TGTGCCAGCAGCCCCCGGCCCTTAGGGAACACTGAAGCTTTCTTT
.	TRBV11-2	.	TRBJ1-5	CASSLDRPPHQPQHF	TGTGCCAGCAGCCTTGACAGGCCGCCTCATCAGCCCCAGCATTTT
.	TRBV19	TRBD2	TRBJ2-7	CASSILGGGGTYEQYF	TGTGCCAGTAGTATCCTAGGAGGCGGGGGAACCTACGAGCAGTACTTC
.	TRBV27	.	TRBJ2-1	CASSFGENSYNEQFF	TGTGCCAGCAGTTTTGGGGAGAACTCCTACAATGAGCAGTTCTTC
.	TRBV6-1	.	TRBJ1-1	CASTPQGTEAFF	TGTGCCAGCACCCCTCAGGGCACTGAAGCTTTCTTT
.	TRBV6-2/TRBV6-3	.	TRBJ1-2	CASSYSTGYTF	TGTGCCAGCAGTTACTCGACTGGCTACACCTTC
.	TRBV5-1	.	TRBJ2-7	CASSLPGETYEQYF	TGCGCCAGCAGCTTACCTGGGGAGACCTACGAGCAGTACTTC
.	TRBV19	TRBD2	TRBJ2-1	CASSMRDWTSGRAEQFF	TGTGCCAGTAGTATGAGGGATTGGACTAGCGGGAGGGCGGAGCAGTTCTTC
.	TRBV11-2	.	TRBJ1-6	CASSLGLQINSPLHF	TGTGCCAGCAGCTTAGGGTTACAGATTAATTCACCCCTCCACTTT